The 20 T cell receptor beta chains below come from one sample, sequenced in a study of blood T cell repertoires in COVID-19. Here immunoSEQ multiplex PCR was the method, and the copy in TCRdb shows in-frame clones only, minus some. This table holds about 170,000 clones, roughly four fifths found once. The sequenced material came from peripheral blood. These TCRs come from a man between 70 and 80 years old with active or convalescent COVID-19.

CDR3 sequence reads: CASSIRGRGATDIKSYTF. Here the CDR3 DNA reads TGTGCCAGTAGTATCAGGGGTCGGGGCGCCACAGACATAAAATCCTACACCTTC. The chain joins TRBV19 to TRBJ1-2; maybe TRBD1 (6 bases). The CDR3 consists of 18 residues. CDR1 and CDR2 from the germline V gene are LNHDA and SQIVND (reference sequence). Trimming stripped 3 bases from V and 10 bases from J, with 30 bases between.

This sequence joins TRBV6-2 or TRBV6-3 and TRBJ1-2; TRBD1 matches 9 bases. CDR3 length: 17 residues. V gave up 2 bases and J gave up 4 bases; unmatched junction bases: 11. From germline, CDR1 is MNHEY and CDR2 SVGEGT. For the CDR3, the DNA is TGTGCCAGCAGTTACCTGAGCCGGACAGGGGACTTCTATGGCTACACCTTC. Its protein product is CASSYLSRTGDFYGYTF.

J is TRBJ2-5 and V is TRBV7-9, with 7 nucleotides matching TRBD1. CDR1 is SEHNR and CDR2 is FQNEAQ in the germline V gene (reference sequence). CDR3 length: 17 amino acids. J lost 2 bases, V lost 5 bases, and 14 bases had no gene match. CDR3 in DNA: TGTGCCAGCAGCGAAGAAAGAGGAAGGGACAGACAAGAGACCCAGTACTTC. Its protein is CASSEERGRDRQETQYF.

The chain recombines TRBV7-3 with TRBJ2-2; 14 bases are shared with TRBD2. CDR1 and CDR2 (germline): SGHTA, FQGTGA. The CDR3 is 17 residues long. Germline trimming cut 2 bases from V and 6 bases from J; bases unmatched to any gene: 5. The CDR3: CASSLWGTSGSAGELFF. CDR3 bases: TGTGCCAGCAGCTTATGGGGGACTAGCGGGAGCGCCGGGGAGCTGTTTTTT.

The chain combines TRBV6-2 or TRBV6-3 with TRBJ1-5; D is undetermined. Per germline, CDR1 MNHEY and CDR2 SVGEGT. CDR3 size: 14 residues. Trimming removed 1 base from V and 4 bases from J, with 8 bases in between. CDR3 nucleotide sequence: TGTGCCAGCAGTTACTTTCCAGTAAATCAGCCCCAGCATTTT. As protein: CASSYFPVNQPQHF.

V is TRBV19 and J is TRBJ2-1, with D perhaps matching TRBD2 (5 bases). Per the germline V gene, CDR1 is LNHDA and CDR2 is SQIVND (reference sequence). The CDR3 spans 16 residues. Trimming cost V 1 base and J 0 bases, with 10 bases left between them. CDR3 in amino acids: CASSIAKRSSYNEQFF. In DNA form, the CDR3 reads TGTGCCAGTAGTATAGCCAAGCGGAGCTCCTACAATGAGCAGTTCTTC.

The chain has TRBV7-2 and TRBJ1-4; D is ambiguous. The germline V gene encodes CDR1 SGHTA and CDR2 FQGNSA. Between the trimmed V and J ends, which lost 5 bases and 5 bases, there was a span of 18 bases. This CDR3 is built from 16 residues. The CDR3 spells CASSPKEGRENEKLFF. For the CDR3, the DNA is TGTGCCAGCAGCCCGAAAGAAGGGAGAGAAAATGAAAAACTGTTTTTT.

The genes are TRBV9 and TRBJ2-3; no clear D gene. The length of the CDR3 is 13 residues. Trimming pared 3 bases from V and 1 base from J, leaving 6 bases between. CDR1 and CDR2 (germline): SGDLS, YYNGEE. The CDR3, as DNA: TGTGCCAGCAGCGCCTTAGGCACAGATACGCAGTATTTT. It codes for CASSALGTDTQYF.

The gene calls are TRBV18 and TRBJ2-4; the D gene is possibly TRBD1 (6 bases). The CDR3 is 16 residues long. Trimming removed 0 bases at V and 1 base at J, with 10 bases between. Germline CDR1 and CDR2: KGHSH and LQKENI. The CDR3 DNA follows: TGTGCCAGCTCACCACCACAGGGAGCTGCCAAAAACATTCAGTACTTC. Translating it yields CASSPPQGAAKNIQYF.

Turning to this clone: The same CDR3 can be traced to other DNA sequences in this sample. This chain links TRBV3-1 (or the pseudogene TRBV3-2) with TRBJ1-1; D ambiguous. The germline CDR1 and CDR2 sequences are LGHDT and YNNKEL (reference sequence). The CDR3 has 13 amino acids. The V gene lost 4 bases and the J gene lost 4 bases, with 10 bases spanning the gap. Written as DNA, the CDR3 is TGTGCCAGCAGCCCCCTCCGAGGCACTGAAGCTTTCTTT. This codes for CASSPLRGTEAFF.

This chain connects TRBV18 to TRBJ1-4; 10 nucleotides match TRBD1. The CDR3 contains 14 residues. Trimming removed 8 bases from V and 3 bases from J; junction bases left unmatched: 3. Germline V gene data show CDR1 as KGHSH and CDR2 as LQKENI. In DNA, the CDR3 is TGTGCCAGCCGGGGGACAGGGGCTAATGAAAAACTGTTTTTT. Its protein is CASRGTGANEKLFF. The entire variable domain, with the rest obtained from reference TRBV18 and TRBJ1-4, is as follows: NAGVMQNPRHLVRRRGQEARLRCSPMKGHSHVYWYRQLPEEGLKFMVYLQKENIIDESGMPKERFSAEFPKEGPSILRIQQVVRGDSAAYFCASRGTGANEKLFFGSGTQLSVL.

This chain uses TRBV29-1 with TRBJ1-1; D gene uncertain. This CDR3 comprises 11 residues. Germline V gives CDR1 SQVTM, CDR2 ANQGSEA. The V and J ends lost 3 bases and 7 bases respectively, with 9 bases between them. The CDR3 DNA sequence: TGCAGCGTTGACCGGGTTAGTGAAGCTTTCTTT. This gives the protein CSVDRVSEAFF.

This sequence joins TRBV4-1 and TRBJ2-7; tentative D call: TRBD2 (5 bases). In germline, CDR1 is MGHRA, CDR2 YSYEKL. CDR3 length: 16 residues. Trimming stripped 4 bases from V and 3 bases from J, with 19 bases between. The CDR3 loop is CASSPTSGSTRYEQYF. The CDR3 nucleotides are TGCGCCAGCAGCCCGACCTCGGGATCAACCCGCTACGAGCAGTACTTC.

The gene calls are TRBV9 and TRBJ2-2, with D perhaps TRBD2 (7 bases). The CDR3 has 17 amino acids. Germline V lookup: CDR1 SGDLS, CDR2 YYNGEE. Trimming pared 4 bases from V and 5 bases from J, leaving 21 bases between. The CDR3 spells CASSPKGGARTTGELFF. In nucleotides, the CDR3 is TGTGCCAGCAGCCCCAAAGGGGGGGCAAGGACTACCGGGGAGCTGTTTTTT. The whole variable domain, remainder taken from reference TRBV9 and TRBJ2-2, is DSGVTQTPKHLITATGQRVTLRCSPRSGDLSVYWYQQSLDQGLQFLIQYYNGEERAKGNILERFSAQQFPDLHSELNLSSLELGDSALYFCASSPKGGARTTGELFFGEGSRLTVL.

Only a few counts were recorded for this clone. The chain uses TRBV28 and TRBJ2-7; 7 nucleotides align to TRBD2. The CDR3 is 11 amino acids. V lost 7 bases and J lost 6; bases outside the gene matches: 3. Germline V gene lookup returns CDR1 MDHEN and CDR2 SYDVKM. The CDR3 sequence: CASKRDGEQYF. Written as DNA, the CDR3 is TGTGCCAGCAAGCGGGACGGCGAGCAGTACTTC.

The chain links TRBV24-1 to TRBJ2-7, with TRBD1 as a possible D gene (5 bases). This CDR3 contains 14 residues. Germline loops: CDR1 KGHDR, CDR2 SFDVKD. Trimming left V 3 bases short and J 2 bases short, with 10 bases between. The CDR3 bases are TGTGCCACCAGTGATGCGACAGTAGCCTACGAGCAGTACTTC. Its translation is CATSDATVAYEQYF.

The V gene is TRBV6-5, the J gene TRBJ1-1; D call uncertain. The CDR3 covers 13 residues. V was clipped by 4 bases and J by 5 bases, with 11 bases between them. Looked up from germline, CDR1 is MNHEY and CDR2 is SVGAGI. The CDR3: CASSSRPETEAFF. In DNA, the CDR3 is TGTGCCAGCAGTTCACGACCGGAGACTGAAGCTTTCTTT.

The DNA for the CDR3 is TGTGCCAGCAGCTTAGCAGCCAGGGGAGGCAATCAGCCCCAGCATTTT. It translates to CASSLAARGGNQPQHF. The V and J genes are TRBV7-6 and TRBJ1-5; weak D call: TRBD1 (6 bases). The CDR3 is 16 amino acids. The V end was cut by 0 bases, the J end by 2 bases, with 11 bases between. CDR1 and CDR2 from the germline V gene are SGHVS and FNYEAQ.

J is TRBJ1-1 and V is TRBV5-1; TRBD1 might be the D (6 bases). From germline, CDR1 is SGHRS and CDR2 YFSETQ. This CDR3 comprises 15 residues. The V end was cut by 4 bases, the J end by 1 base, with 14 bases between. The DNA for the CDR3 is TGCGCCAGCAGCCTAACACAGGGACGGAACACTGAAGCTTTCTTT. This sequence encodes CASSLTQGRNTEAFF.

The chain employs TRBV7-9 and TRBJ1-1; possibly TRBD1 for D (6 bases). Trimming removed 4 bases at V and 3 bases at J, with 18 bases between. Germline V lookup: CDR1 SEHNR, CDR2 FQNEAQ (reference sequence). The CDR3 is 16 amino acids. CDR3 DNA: TGTGCCAGCAGCTCACAGGGAGGGGCTCGGGACACTGAAGCTTTCTTT. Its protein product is CASSSQGGARDTEAFF. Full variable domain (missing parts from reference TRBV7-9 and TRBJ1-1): DTGVSQNPRHKITKRGQNVTFRCDPISEHNRLYWYRQTLGQGPEFLTYFQNEAQLEKSRLLSDRFSAERPKGSFSTLEIQRTEQGDSAMYLCASSSQGGARDTEAFFGQGTRLTVV.